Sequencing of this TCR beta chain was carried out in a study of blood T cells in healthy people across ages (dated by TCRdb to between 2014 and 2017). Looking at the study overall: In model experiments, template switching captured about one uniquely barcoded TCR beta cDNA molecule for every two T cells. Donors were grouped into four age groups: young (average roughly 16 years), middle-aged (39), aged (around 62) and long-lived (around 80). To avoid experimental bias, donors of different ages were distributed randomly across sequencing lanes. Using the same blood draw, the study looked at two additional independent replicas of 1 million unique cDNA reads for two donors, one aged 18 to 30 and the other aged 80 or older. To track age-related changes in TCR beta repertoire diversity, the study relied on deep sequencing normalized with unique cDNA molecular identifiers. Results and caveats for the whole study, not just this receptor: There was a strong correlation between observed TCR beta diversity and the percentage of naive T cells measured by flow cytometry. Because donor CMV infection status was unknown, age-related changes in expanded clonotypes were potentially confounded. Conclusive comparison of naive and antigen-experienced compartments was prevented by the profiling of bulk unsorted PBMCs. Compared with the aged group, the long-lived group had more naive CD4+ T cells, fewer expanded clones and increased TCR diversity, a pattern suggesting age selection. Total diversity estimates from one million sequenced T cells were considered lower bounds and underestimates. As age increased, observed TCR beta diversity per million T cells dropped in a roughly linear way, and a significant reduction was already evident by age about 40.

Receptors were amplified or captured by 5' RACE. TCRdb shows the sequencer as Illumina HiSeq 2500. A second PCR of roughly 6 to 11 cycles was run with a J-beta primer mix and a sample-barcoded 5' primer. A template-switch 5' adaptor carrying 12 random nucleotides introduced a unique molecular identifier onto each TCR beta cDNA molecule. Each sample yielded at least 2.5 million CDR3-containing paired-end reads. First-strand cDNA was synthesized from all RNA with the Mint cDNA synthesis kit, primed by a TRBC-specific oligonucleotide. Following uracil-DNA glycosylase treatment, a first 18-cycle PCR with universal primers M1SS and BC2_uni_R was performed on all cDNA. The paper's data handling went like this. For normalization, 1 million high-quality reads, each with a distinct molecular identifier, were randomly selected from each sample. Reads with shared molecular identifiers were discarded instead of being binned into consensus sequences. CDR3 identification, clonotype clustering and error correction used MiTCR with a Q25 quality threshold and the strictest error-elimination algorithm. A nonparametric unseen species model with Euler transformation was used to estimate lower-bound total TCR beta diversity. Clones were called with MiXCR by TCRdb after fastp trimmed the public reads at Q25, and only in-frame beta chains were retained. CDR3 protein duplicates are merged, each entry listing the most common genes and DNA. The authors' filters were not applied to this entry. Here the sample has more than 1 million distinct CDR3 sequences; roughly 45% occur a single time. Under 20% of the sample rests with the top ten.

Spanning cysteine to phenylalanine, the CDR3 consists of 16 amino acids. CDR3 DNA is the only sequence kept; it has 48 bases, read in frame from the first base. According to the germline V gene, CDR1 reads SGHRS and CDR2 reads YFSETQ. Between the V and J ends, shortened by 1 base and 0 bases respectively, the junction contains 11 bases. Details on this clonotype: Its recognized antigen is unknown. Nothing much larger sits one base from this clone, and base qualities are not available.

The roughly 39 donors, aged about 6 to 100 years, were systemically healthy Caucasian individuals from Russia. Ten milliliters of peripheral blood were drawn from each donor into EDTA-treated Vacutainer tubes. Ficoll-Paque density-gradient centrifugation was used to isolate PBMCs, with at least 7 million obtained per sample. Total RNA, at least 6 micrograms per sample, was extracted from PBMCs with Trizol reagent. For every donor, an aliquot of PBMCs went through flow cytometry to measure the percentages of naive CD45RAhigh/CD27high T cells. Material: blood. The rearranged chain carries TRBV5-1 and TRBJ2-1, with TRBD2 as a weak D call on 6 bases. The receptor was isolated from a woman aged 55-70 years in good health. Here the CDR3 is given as CASSLMGGTSYNEQFF. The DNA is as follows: TGCGCCAGCAGCTTGATGGGCGGGACCTCCTACAATGAGCAGTTCTTC. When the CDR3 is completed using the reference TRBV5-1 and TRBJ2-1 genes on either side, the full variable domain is KAGVTQTPRYLIKTRGQQVTLSCSPISGHRSVSWYQQTPGQGLQFLFEYFSETQRNKGNFPGRFSGRQFSNSRSEMNVSTLELGDSALYLCASSLMGGTSYNEQFFGPGTRLTVL.